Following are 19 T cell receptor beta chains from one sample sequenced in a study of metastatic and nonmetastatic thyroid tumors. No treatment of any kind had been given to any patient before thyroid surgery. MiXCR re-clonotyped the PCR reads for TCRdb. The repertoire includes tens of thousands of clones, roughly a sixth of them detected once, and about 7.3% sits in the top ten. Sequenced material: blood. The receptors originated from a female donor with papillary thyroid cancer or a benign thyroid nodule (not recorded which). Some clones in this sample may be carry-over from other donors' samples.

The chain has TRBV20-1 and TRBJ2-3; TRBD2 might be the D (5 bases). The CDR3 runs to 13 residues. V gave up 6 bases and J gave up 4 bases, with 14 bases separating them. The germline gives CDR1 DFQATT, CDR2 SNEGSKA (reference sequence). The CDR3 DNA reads TGCAGTGCGCGGACTCACTCCTCAGATACGCAGTATTTT. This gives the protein CSARTHSSDTQYF.

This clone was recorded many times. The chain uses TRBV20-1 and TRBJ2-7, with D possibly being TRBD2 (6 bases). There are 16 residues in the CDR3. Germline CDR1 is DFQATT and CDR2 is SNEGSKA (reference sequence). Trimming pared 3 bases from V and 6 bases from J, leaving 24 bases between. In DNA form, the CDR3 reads TGCAGTGCTAGGATACGCGTGGGCGGGGAAAGGGGCGAGCAGTACTTC. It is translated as CSARIRVGGERGEQYF.

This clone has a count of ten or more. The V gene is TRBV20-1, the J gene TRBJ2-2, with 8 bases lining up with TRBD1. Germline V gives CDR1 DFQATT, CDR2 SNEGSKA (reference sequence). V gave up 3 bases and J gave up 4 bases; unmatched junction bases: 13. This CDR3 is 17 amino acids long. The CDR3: CSARDATGTGFTGELFF. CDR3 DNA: TGCAGTGCTAGGGATGCTACCGGGACAGGCTTCACCGGGGAGCTGTTTTTT.

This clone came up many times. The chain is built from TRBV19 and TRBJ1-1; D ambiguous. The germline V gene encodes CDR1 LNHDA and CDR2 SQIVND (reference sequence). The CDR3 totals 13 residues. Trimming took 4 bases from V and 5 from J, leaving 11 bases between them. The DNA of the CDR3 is TGTGCCAGTAGTACCCCCCGCATGACTGAAGCTTTCTTT. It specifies CASSTPRMTEAFF.

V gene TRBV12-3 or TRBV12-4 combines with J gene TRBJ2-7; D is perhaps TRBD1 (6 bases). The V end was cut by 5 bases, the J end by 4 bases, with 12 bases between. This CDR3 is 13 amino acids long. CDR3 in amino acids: CASSALGAYEQYF. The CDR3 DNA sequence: TGTGCCAGCAGTGCATTGGGGGCTTACGAGCAGTACTTC.

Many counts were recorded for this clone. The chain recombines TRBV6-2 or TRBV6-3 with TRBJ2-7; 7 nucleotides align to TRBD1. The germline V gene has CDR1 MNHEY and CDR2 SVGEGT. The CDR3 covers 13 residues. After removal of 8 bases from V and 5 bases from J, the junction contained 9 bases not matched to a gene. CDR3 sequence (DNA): TGTGCCAGCGGAGACAGGGAGAGGGACGAGCAGTACTTC. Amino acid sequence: CASGDRERDEQYF.

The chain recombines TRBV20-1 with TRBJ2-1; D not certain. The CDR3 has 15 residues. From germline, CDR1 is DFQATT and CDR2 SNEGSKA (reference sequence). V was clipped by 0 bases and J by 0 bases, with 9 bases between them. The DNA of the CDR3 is TGCAGTGCTAGAGATTCACTGAGCTCCTACAATGAGCAGTTCTTC. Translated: CSARDSLSSYNEQFF.

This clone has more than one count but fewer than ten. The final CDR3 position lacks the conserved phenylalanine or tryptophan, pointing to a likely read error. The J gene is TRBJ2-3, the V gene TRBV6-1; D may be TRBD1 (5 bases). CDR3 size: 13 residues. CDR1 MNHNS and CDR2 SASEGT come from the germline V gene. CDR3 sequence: CASSEGATDTQYS. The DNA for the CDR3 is TGTGCCAGTAGTGAAGGGGCCACAGATACGCAGTATTCT.

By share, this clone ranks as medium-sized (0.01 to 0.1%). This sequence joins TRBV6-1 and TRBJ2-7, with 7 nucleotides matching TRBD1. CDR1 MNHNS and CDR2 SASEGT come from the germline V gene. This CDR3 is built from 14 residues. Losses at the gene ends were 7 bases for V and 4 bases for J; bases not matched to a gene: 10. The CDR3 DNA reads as TGTGCCAGCAACCAAGGGGGACAGTTTTACGAGCAGTACTTC. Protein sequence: CASNQGGQFYEQYF.

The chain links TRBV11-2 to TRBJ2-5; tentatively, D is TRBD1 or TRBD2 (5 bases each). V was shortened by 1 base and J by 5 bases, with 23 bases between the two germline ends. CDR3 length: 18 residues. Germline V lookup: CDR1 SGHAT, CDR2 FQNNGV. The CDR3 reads CASSLGGAERRRLETQYF. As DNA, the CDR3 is TGTGCCAGCAGCTTAGGAGGGGCGGAGCGGAGAAGGTTGGAGACCCAGTACTTC.

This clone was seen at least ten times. CDR3 amino acids: CASSIGLAGTQETQYF. As DNA, the CDR3 is TGTGCCAGTAGTATAGGGCTAGCGGGAACTCAAGAGACCCAGTACTTC. The chain employs TRBV19 and TRBJ2-5, with 9 bases fitting TRBD2. Germline trimming cut 1 base from V and 2 bases from J; bases unmatched to any gene: 5. Germline CDR1 and CDR2: LNHDA and SQIVND (reference sequence). CDR3 length: 16 amino acids. Supplemented by reference TRBV19 and TRBJ2-5, the full variable domain reads DGGITQSPKYLFRKEGQNVTLSCEQNLNHDAMYWYRQDPGQGLRLIYYSQIVNDFQKGDIAEGYSVSREKKESFPLTVTSAQKNPTAFYLCASSIGLAGTQETQYFGPGTRLLVL.

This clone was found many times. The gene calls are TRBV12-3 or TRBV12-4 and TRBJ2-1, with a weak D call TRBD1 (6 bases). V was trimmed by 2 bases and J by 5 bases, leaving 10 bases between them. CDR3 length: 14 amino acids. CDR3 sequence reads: CASSLPRDNNEQFF. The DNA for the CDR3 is TGTGCCAGCAGTTTACCTAGGGACAACAATGAGCAGTTCTTC.

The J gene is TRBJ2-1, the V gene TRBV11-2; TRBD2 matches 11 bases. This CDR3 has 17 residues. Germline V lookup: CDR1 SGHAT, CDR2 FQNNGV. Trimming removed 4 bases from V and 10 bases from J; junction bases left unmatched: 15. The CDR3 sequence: CASSSLLAGGSIHEQFF. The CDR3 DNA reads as TGTGCCAGCAGCTCTCTTTTAGCGGGAGGGTCGATTCACGAGCAGTTCTTC.

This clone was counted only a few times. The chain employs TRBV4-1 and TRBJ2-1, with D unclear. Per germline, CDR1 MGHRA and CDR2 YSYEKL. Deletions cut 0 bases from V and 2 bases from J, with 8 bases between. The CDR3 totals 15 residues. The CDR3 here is CASSQEEVAYNEQFF. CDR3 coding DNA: TGCGCCAGCAGCCAAGAAGAGGTAGCCTACAATGAGCAGTTCTTC.

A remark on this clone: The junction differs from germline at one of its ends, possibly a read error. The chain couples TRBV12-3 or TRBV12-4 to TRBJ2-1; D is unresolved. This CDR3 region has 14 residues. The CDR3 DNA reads TGTGCCAGCAGCGTCCGACGCAGGTACAATGAGCGGTTCTTC. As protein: CASSVRRRYNERFF.

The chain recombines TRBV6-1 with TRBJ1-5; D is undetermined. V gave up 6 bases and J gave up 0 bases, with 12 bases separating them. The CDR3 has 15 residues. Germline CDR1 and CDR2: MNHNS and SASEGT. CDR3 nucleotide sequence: TGTGCCAGCAGGATGGAACTCCGTAGCAATCAGCCCCAGCATTTT. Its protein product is CASRMELRSNQPQHF.

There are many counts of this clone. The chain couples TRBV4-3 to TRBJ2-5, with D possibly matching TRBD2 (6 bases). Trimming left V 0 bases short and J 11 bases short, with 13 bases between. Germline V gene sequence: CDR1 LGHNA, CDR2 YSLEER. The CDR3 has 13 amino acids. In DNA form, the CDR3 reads TGCGCCAGCAGCCAAGAAAGGAATCGGGGGCAGTACTTC. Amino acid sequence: CASSQERNRGQYF.

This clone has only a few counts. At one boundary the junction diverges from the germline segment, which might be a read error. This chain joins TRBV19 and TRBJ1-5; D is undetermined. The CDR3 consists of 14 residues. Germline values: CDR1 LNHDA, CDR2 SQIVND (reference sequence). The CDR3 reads CASSLKGFNQPKNF. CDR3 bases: TGTGCCAGTAGCCTTAAAGGGTTCAATCAGCCCAAGAATTTT. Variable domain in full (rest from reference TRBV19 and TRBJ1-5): DGGITQSPKYLFRKEGQNVTLSCEQNLNHDAMYWYRQDPGQGLRLIYYSQIVNDFQKGDIAEGYSVSREKKESFPLTVTSAQKNPTAFYLCASSLKGFNQPKNFGDGTRLSIL.

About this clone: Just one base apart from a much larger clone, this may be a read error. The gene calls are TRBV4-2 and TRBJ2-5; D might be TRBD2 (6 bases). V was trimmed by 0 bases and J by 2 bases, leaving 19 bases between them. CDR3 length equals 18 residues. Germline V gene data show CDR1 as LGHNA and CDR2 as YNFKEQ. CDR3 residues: CASSQEKLGAGWQETQYF. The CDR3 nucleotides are TGTGCCAGCAGCCAAGAGAAACTCGGGGCGGGATGGCAAGAGACCCAGTACTTC.